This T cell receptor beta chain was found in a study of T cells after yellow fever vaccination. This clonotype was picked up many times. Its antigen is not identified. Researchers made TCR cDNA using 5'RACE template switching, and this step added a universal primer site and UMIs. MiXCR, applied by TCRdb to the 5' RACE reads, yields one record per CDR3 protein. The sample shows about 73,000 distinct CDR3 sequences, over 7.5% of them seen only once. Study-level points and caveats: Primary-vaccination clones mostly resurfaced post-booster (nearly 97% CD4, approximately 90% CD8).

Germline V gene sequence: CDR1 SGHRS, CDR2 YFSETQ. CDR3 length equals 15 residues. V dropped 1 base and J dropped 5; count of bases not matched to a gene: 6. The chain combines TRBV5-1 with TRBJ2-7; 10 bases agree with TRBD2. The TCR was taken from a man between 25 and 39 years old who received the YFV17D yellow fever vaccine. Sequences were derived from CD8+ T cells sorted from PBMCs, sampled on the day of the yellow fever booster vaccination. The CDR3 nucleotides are TGCGCCAGCAGCTTGTGGCCTAGCGGGAGTGACGAGCAGTACTTC. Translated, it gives CASSLWPSGSDEQYF. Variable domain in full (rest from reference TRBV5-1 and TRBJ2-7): KAGVTQTPRYLIKTRGQQVTLSCSPISGHRSVSWYQQTPGQGLQFLFEYFSETQRNKGNFPGRFSGRQFSNSRSEMNVSTLELGDSALYLCASSLWPSGSDEQYFGPGTRLTVT.